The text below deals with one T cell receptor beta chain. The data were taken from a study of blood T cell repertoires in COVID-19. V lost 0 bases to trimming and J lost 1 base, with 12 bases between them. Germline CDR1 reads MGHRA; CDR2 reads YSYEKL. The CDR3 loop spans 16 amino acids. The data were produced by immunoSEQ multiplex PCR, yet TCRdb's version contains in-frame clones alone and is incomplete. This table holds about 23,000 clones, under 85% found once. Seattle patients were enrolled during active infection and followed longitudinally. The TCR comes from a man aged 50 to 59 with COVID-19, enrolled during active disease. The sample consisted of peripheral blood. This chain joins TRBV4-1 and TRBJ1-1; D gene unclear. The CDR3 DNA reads TGCGCCAGCAGCCAAGATGTGTGGGGAGGGAACACTGAAGCTTTCTTT. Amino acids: CASSQDVWGGNTEAFF.